This T cell receptor (beta chain) is from a study of human T cells and chemical hapten exposure. The sample's time point: pre-sensitization, week 0. Treatment here: therapeutic diphenylcyclopropenone sensitization with weekly scalp DPC. Drawing of blood took place ahead of applying each patch test. This clonotype was detected only a few times. Its antigen is unidentified. Study-wide results and caveats: Clustering by CDR3 similarity yielded significantly more large clusters from expanded TCRs than controls. Among TCRs, those above 1 in 1000 frequency were unaffected by DPC sensitization.

Under the authors' procedure: Individual samples carried between about 23,224 and 750,000 TCRs, with 95,638 as the median. TCRdb re-called the RACE reads with MiXCR, one entry per CDR3 protein. The V and J calls and clone size are TCRdb's, not the authors'. This table holds 85,000 to 130,000 distinct CDR3 sequences, approximately 12% found once. The ends were cut back, 0 bases at V and 4 bases at J, with 12 bases in the middle. Germline V CDR1 and CDR2: LGHDT, YNNKEL (reference sequence). The CDR3 contains 15 residues. The gene calls are TRBV3-1 and TRBJ1-2; the D is unclear. The specimen was whole blood, collected in connection with sensitization to the hapten diphenylcyclopropenone (DPC). This sequence originates from a woman between 45 and 65 years old with alopecia areata. Some clones in this sample may be carry-over from other donors' samples. The CDR3 sequence: CASSQDGAGGYGYTF. Here the CDR3 DNA reads TGTGCCAGCAGCCAAGATGGCGCGGGAGGCTATGGCTACACCTTC.